These T cell receptor beta chains were read from a single sample in a study of early T cells in non-severe SARS-CoV-2 infection. In TCRdb, the 5' RACE reads were re-called with MiXCR into one record per CDR3 protein. The repertoire holds about 110,000 distinct CDR3 sequences, with around 10% as singletons. Material: whole blood. The receptors derive from an adult who was a healthcare worker with PCR-confirmed SARS-CoV-2 infection or an uninfected control (not recorded which). The CDR3 runs from the conserved cysteine through the conserved F or W. Each record gives: clone size, D gene, V gene, J gene, CDR3 DNA, CDR3 protein. D genes are given only for firm matches. A row's size may be missing; if present it is once, few, many or a size class.

clone size: few; D gene: -; V gene: TRBV18; J gene: TRBJ1-1; CDR3 DNA: TGTGCCAGCTCACCACCTGAGGGGAACACTGAAGCTTTCTTT; CDR3 protein: CASSPPEGNTEAFF
clone size: -; D gene: TRBD2; V gene: TRBV6-5; J gene: TRBJ2-5; CDR3 DNA: TGTGCCAGCAGTTACGGACTAGCGGGAGGCGAGACCCAGTACTTC; CDR3 protein: CASSYGLAGGETQYF
clone size: many; D gene: -; V gene: TRBV3-1; J gene: TRBJ2-6; CDR3 DNA: TGTGCCAGCAGCCGGCGACACAGCTCTGGGGCCAACGTCCTGACTTTC; CDR3 protein: CASSRRHSSGANVLTF
clone size: many; D gene: -; V gene: TRBV4-1; J gene: TRBJ1-6; CDR3 DNA: TGCGCCAGCAGCCAAATGGACGGGTGGGATTCACCCCTCCACTTT; CDR3 protein: CASSQMDGWDSPLHF
clone size: -; D gene: TRBD1; V gene: TRBV18; J gene: TRBJ1-1; CDR3 DNA: TGTGCCAGCTCACCGATCACAGGGGACACTGAAGCTTTCTTT; CDR3 protein: CASSPITGDTEAFF
clone size: many; D gene: -; V gene: TRBV12-3/TRBV12-4; J gene: TRBJ2-2; CDR3 DNA: TGTGCCCTGCAGGATTTGAACACCGGGGAGCTGTTTTTT; CDR3 protein: CALQDLNTGELFF
clone size: many; D gene: -; V gene: TRBV19; J gene: TRBJ2-1; CDR3 DNA: TGTGCCAGTATGAAGATGTTGTCCTCCTACAATGAGCAGTTCTTC; CDR3 protein: CASMKMLSSYNEQFF
clone size: many; D gene: -; V gene: TRBV7-6; J gene: TRBJ2-6; CDR3 DNA: TGTGCCAGCAGCTGGACCCGGACAGCCAGCTCTGGGGCCAACGTCCTGACTTTC; CDR3 protein: CASSWTRTASSGANVLTF
clone size: few; D gene: -; V gene: TRBV15; J gene: TRBJ2-3; CDR3 DNA: TGTGCCACCAGCCCCTGGGCGCCGGCAGATACGCAGTATTTT; CDR3 protein: CATSPWAPADTQYF
clone size: few; D gene: -; V gene: TRBV18; J gene: TRBJ2-5; CDR3 DNA: TGTGCCAGCTCCCGGACCTTGAAAGAGACCCAGTACTTC; CDR3 protein: CASSRTLKETQYF
clone size: few; D gene: TRBD1; V gene: TRBV2; J gene: TRBJ2-7; CDR3 DNA: TGTGCCAGCAGTGCCGGGACAGGGTCCTACGAGCAGTACTTC; CDR3 protein: CASSAGTGSYEQYF
clone size: many; D gene: -; V gene: TRBV10-2; J gene: TRBJ1-3; CDR3 DNA: TGCGCCAGCGGCCTGGGGGGCATCTCTGGAAACACCATATATTTT; CDR3 protein: CASGLGGISGNTIYF
clone size: few; D gene: -; V gene: TRBV21-1; J gene: TRBJ2-3; CDR3 DNA: TGTGCCAGCAGCAAAGATATTCCGAGTCCAGCGCAGTATTTT; CDR3 protein: CASSKDIPSPAQYF
clone size: -; D gene: -; V gene: TRBV12-5; J gene: TRBJ1-1; CDR3 DNA: TGTGCTAGTGGTTTCGGGGGAGAGAACACTGAAGCTTTCTTT; CDR3 protein: CASGFGGENTEAFF
clone size: -; D gene: TRBD2; V gene: TRBV29-1; J gene: TRBJ2-5; CDR3 DNA: TGCAGCGTTGACGTAGCGGGAGCACGGGAGACCCAGTACTTC; CDR3 protein: CSVDVAGARETQYF
clone size: -; D gene: TRBD2; V gene: TRBV6-2/TRBV6-3; J gene: TRBJ2-5; CDR3 DNA: TGTGCCAGCAGGGGCGATAGCGGGGGGACCCAAGAGACCCAGTACTTC; CDR3 protein: CASRGDSGGTQETQYF
clone size: few; D gene: TRBD2; V gene: TRBV11-2; J gene: TRBJ2-2; CDR3 DNA: TGTGCCAGCAGCCTAGGGACTATAGGCACCGGGGAGCTGTTTTTT; CDR3 protein: CASSLGTIGTGELFF
clone size: many; D gene: -; V gene: TRBV30; J gene: TRBJ1-6; CDR3 DNA: TGTGCCTGGATGAGGGCCTTGTCTTCACCCCTCCACTTT; CDR3 protein: CAWMRALSSPLHF
clone size: -; D gene: -; V gene: TRBV5-4; J gene: TRBJ2-1; CDR3 DNA: TGTGCCAGCAGCTTGGACCCGGCCGGGACCACCAATGAGCAGTTCTTC; CDR3 protein: CASSLDPAGTTNEQFF
clone size: -; D gene: -; V gene: TRBV12-3/TRBV12-4; J gene: TRBJ1-2; CDR3 DNA: TGTGCCAGCAGCCAGGGACACTATGGCTACACCTTC; CDR3 protein: CASSQGHYGYTF
clone size: many; D gene: -; V gene: TRBV12-3/TRBV12-4; J gene: TRBJ2-5; CDR3 DNA: TGTGCCAGCAGTTTCCAGAGCGGGACGAGGGGGGTGACCCAGTACTTC; CDR3 protein: CASSFQSGTRGVTQYF
clone size: -; D gene: -; V gene: TRBV20-1; J gene: TRBJ1-5; CDR3 DNA: TGCAGTGCTAGGTCCGGGGTCAATCAGCCCCAGCATTTT; CDR3 protein: CSARSGVNQPQHF
clone size: -; D gene: TRBD2; V gene: TRBV19; J gene: TRBJ2-1; CDR3 DNA: TGTGCCAGTAGTAGGGCGCCTAGCGGGGTGTACAATGAGCAGTTCTTC; CDR3 protein: CASSRAPSGVYNEQFF
clone size: -; D gene: -; V gene: TRBV5-4; J gene: TRBJ1-2; CDR3 DNA: TGTGCCAGCAGCTTCGGCTCAACCGGGGAAGGAGAAGGCTACACCTTC; CDR3 protein: CASSFGSTGEGEGYTF
clone size: few; D gene: TRBD2; V gene: TRBV7-9; J gene: TRBJ2-1; CDR3 DNA: TGTGCCAGCAGCCCCCGACTAGCGGGTGTGTCCTACAATGAGCAGTTCTTC; CDR3 protein: CASSPRLAGVSYNEQFF
clone size: -; D gene: -; V gene: TRBV7-6; J gene: TRBJ2-7; CDR3 DNA: TGTGCCAGCAGCTGGGGACAAGGCAACGAGCAGTACTTC; CDR3 protein: CASSWGQGNEQYF
clone size: -; D gene: TRBD2; V gene: TRBV29-1; J gene: TRBJ2-5; CDR3 DNA: TGCAGCGTTACTCGAGGAGGGAGCGGGAGGACTCGAGGGGAGACCCAGTACTTC; CDR3 protein: CSVTRGGSGRTRGETQYF
clone size: many; D gene: TRBD1; V gene: TRBV7-9; J gene: TRBJ1-2; CDR3 DNA: TGTGCCAGCAGCTTACGGACAGGGGGTAATGGCTACACCTTC; CDR3 protein: CASSLRTGGNGYTF
clone size: few; D gene: -; V gene: TRBV28; J gene: TRBJ1-5; CDR3 DNA: TGTGCCAGCAACCTGCGACAGCCTCTTTTTCAGCCCCAGCATTTT; CDR3 protein: CASNLRQPLFQPQHF
clone size: -; D gene: -; V gene: TRBV5-1; J gene: TRBJ1-3; CDR3 DNA: TGCGCCAGCAGCCCAAGGGACGGTCTCGGAGGAAACACCATATATTTT; CDR3 protein: CASSPRDGLGGNTIYF
clone size: -; D gene: -; V gene: TRBV9; J gene: TRBJ1-2; CDR3 DNA: TGTGCCAGCAGCGGACGATTGTATGGCTACACCTTC; CDR3 protein: CASSGRLYGYTF
clone size: few; D gene: -; V gene: TRBV2; J gene: TRBJ2-2; CDR3 DNA: TGTGCCAGCAGTATTAGCGTCACCGGGGAGCTGTTTTTT; CDR3 protein: CASSISVTGELFF
clone size: many; D gene: -; V gene: TRBV6-1; J gene: TRBJ1-1; CDR3 DNA: TGTGCCAGCAGTGAAGGGGGGGCCACTGAAGCTTTCTTT; CDR3 protein: CASSEGGATEAFF
clone size: many; D gene: TRBD1; V gene: TRBV18; J gene: TRBJ2-7; CDR3 DNA: TGTGCCAGCTCGCCGGACAGGGAGGTGCGGGAGCAGTACTTC; CDR3 protein: CASSPDREVREQYF
clone size: many; D gene: -; V gene: TRBV6-6; J gene: TRBJ1-2; CDR3 DNA: TGTGCCAGCAGTTACTCTCTCGTCGCCTACACCTTC; CDR3 protein: CASSYSLVAYTF
clone size: -; D gene: -; V gene: TRBV14; J gene: TRBJ2-1; CDR3 DNA: TGTGCCAGCAGCCCTTTTCAGTCCTACAATGAGCAGTTCTTC; CDR3 protein: CASSPFQSYNEQFF
clone size: many; D gene: -; V gene: TRBV30; J gene: TRBJ2-1; CDR3 DNA: TGTGCCTGGAGTAGTGGGATACCGGTTGAGCAGTTCTTC; CDR3 protein: CAWSSGIPVEQFF